This T cell receptor (beta chain) was identified in a study of cytomegalovirus exposure and HLA in healthy donors. On this clone: Its specificity is not known.

V was pared by 5 bases and J by 4 bases, with 15 bases between. Germline CDR1 is SGHNT and CDR2 is YENEEA. The CDR3 has 15 amino acids. Study outcomes and limitations: The authors excluded some V segments, including TRBV6-2 and TRBV6-3, as indistinguishable. Most of the CMV-associated TCR beta chains (in a later analysis) appeared to be HLA-restricted. Versus the approximately 700-donor mean, an Asian-associated ancestry cluster reportedly showed fewer N-insertions in a later analysis.

A multiplex PCR was run with 60 Vbeta primers and 13 Jbeta primers. Study processing details: In a later analysis, the count reached some 88 million unique TCR beta chains, with about 12 million shared. Only in-frame clones appear in the TCRdb table, and some are missing; sequencing was by immunoSEQ multiplex PCR. Clone size and the V and J calls come from that table; the DNA yielded D and trimming. Altogether roughly 150,000 clones are present, approximately 80% being singletons, with the ten largest covering under 8.5%. The gene calls are TRBV11-3 and TRBJ2-1; tentatively, D is TRBD1 (5 bases). This clonotype originated in a woman between 50 and 59 years old in good health and CMV-seropositive. The sequenced sample consisted of PBMCs. As DNA, the CDR3 is TGTGCCAGCAGCCCCGACAGTACTCTTTACAATGAGCAGTTCTTC. Its protein is CASSPDSTLYNEQFF.